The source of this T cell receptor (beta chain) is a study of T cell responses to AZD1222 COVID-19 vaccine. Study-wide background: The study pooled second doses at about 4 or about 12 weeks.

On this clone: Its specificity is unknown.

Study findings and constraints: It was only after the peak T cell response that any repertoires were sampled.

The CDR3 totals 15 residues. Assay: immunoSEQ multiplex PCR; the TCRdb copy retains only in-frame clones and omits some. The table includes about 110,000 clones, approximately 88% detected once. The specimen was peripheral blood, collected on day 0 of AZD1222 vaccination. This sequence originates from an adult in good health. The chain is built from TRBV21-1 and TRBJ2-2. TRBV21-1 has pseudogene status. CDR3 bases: TGTGCCAGCAGCAAGGACCAGTCGAACACCGGGGAGCTGTTTTTT. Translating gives CASSKDQSNTGELFF.